Listed here are 17 T cell receptor beta chains from one sample, sequenced in a study of T cell responses to AZD1222 COVID-19 vaccine. Repertoires were generated with immunoSEQ multiplex PCR, while TCRdb's copy carries only in-frame clones and drops some. Here the sample spans 100,000 or so clones, 70% to 90% being singletons. This specimen was peripheral blood, taken on day 0 of AZD1222 vaccination. These receptors were taken from an adult in good health.

The rearrangement uses TRBV7-3 and TRBJ2-5; 8 positions match TRBD2. Germline CDR1 SGHTA, CDR2 FQGTGA. With 4 bases clipped from V and 5 bases from J, the junction kept 9 bases outside the gene matches. The CDR3 is 15 amino acids. CDR3 sequence reads: CASSSGLVAEETQYF. The CDR3 DNA is TGTGCCAGCAGCTCGGGACTAGTGGCCGAGGAGACCCAGTACTTC.

This sequence joins TRBV6-2 or TRBV6-3 and TRBJ1-1; TRBD1 matches at 7 bases. Germline-derived CDR1 and CDR2 are MNHEY and SVGEGT. The CDR3 extends over 15 amino acids. V was pared by 5 bases and J by 1 base, with 7 bases of the junction left unmatched. Written as DNA, the CDR3 is TGTGCCAGCAGTACGGGACAGCCGGGGAACACTGAAGCTTTCTTT. This codes for CASSTGQPGNTEAFF.

The chain recombines TRBV5-6 with TRBJ2-2, with 7 bases aligning to TRBD1. Trimming at V came to 7 bases and at J to 0 bases, leaving 9 bases not matched to a gene. Germline-derived CDR1 and CDR2 are SGHDT and YYEEEE. The CDR3 is 16 residues long. For the CDR3, the DNA is TGTGCCAGCGTCCGAGGGGGCCGCGCGAACACCGGGGAGCTGTTTTTT. Residues: CASVRGGRANTGELFF.

This chain connects TRBV9 to TRBJ2-6; D may be TRBD1 or TRBD2 (6 bases each). Per germline, CDR1 SGDLS and CDR2 YYNGEE. Trimming left V 6 bases short and J 0 bases short, with 22 bases between. The CDR3 runs to 19 residues. This chain's CDR3 is CASTLGGSGASSGANVLTF. The DNA for the CDR3 is TGTGCCAGCACCCTCGGGGGTTCGGGGGCCAGCTCTGGGGCCAACGTCCTGACTTTC.

V usage is TRBV19 and J usage is TRBJ1-3, with 9 bases lining up with TRBD1. The CDR3 runs to 19 residues. The V segment lost 5 bases and the J segment 2 bases; nucleotides outside the gene matches: 16. Per germline, CDR1 LNHDA and CDR2 SQIVND (reference sequence). The CDR3 nucleotides are TGTGCCAGTAGTCTGACCGGGACAGGGCTTATTCCTCCTGGAAACACCATATATTTT. Translated, it gives CASSLTGTGLIPPGNTIYF.

V is TRBV6-5 and J is TRBJ1-5; D is unclear. V lost 0 bases, J lost 4 bases, and 7 bases lay in between. The CDR3 extends over 14 amino acids. CDR1 is MNHEY and CDR2 is SVGAGI in the germline V gene. CDR3 in DNA: TGTGCCAGCAGTTACTCCAGACATAATCAGCCCCAGCATTTT. This gives the protein CASSYSRHNQPQHF.

The J gene is TRBJ1-2, the V gene TRBV27; no clear D. Germline loops: CDR1 MNHEY, CDR2 SMNVEV (reference sequence). Between the trimmed V and J ends, which lost 3 bases and 6 bases, there was a span of 11 bases. This CDR3 has 13 amino acids. CDR3 bases: TGTGCCAGCAGTTTTAGCCCCGAAGATGGCTACACCTTC. Amino acids: CASSFSPEDGYTF.

The rearrangement joins TRBV5-1 to TRBJ1-4, with D possibly TRBD1 on 5 matching bases. Trimming removed 2 bases at V and 7 bases at J, with 15 bases between. From germline, CDR1 is SGHRS and CDR2 YFSETQ. There are 15 residues in the CDR3. CDR3 DNA sequence: TGCGCCAGCAGCTTAACCGGGACCTTGATTGAAAAACTGTTTTTT. Its protein product is CASSLTGTLIEKLFF.

V and J are TRBV12-5 and TRBJ2-1; D remains unclear. Deletions cut 5 bases from V and 0 bases from J, with 14 bases between. The CDR3 runs to 16 residues. In germline, CDR1 is LGHNT, CDR2 FRNRAP. The CDR3 sequence is CASGAVSASSYNEQFF. Here the CDR3 DNA reads TGTGCTAGTGGTGCCGTCTCGGCGAGCTCCTACAATGAGCAGTTCTTC.

A single count supports this clone. The CDR3 bases are TGTGCCAGCAGTGCAGCCCCGGGACAGGGCGGTGAAAAACTGTTTTTT. Its translation is CASSAAPGQGGEKLFF. V is TRBV25-1 and J is TRBJ1-4, with 9 positions matching TRBD1. In germline, CDR1 is MGHDK, CDR2 SYGVNS. The CDR3 has 16 amino acids. The V segment lost 4 bases and the J segment 7 bases; nucleotides outside the gene matches: 10.

CDR3 sequence: CASSQDYRAETQYF. The CDR3 DNA is TGTGCCAGCAGCCAAGATTACAGGGCGGAGACCCAGTACTTC. The chain carries TRBV3-1 (or the pseudogene TRBV3-2) and TRBJ2-5, with a weak D call TRBD1 (6 bases). V was shortened by 0 bases and J by 5 bases, with 10 bases between the two germline ends. Per the germline V gene, CDR1 is LGHDT and CDR2 is YNNKEL (reference sequence). CDR3 length equals 14 residues.

This rearrangement joins TRBV28 to TRBJ2-5; TRBD1 matches at 8 bases. This CDR3 contains 15 residues. V lost 6 bases and J lost 2; bases outside the gene matches: 8. Germline V gene lookup returns CDR1 MDHEN and CDR2 SYDVKM. Here the CDR3 reads CASSSTGAAQETQYF. The CDR3 region has the DNA TGTGCCAGCAGCTCGACAGGGGCTGCACAAGAGACCCAGTACTTC.

V is TRBV3-1 (or the pseudogene TRBV3-2) and J is TRBJ2-7; D gene ambiguous. The CDR3 loop spans 20 amino acids. Trimming took off 0 bases at V and 0 bases at J, with 24 bases between the two ends. CDR1 is LGHDT, CDR2 YNNKEL, per germline (reference sequence). DNA of the CDR3: TGTGCCAGCAGCCAAGATCCCCTCCGATGTACCGCCAAGTCCTCCTACGAGCAGTACTTC. Its translation: CASSQDPLRCTAKSSYEQYF.

The rearrangement uses TRBV19 and TRBJ1-5, with 9 bases lining up with TRBD1. Germline lookup yields CDR1 LNHDA and CDR2 SQIVND (reference sequence). V shed 10 bases and J 2 bases; nucleotides not matched to a gene: 6. There are 14 residues in the CDR3. CDR3 residues: CAIGTGMGNQPQHF. In DNA form, the CDR3 reads TGTGCCATCGGGACAGGGATGGGCAATCAGCCCCAGCATTTT.

The chain carries TRBV10-1 and TRBJ2-2; D is uncertain. CDR3 length: 12 amino acids. The germline CDR1 and CDR2 sequences are WNHNN and SYGVQD (reference sequence). V lost 6 bases and J 0 bases, leaving 2 bases between the germline ends. CDR3 in DNA: TGCGCCAGCAGCCCGAACACCGGGGAGCTGTTTTTT. Protein: CASSPNTGELFF.

The chain is built from TRBV6-2 or TRBV6-3 and TRBJ1-1; 7 bases agree with TRBD1. Trimming removed 6 bases from V and 1 base from J; junction bases left unmatched: 5. The CDR3 length is 14 residues. The germline V gene has CDR1 MNHEY and CDR2 SVGEGT. The CDR3 region has the DNA TGTGCCAGCAGCGTAGGGGGCGGGAACACTGAAGCTTTCTTT. Protein: CASSVGGGNTEAFF.

The rearrangement joins TRBV19 to TRBJ1-4; no clear D gene. V lost 7 bases and J 3 bases, leaving 12 bases between the germline ends. CDR3 size: 14 residues. Germline values: CDR1 LNHDA, CDR2 SQIVND (reference sequence). The CDR3 here is CASTLGGPNEKLFF. The CDR3 DNA reads TGTGCCAGTACGTTGGGAGGCCCTAATGAAAAACTGTTTTTT. Combining the CDR3 with reference TRBV19 and TRBJ1-4 gives the whole variable domain DGGITQSPKYLFRKEGQNVTLSCEQNLNHDAMYWYRQDPGQGLRLIYYSQIVNDFQKGDIAEGYSVSREKKESFPLTVTSAQKNPTAFYLCASTLGGPNEKLFFGSGTQLSVL.